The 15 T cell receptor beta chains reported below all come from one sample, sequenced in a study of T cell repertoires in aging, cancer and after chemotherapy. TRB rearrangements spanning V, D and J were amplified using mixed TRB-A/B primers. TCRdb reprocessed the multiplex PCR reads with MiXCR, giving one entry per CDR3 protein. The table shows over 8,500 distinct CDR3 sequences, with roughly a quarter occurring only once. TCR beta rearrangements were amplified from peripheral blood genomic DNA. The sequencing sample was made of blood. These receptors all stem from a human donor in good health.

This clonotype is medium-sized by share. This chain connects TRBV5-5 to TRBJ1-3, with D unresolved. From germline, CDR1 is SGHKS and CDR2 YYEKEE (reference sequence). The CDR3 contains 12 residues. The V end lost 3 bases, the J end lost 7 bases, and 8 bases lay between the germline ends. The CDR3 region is CASSSNGNTIYF. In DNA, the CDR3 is TGTGCCAGCAGCTCGAACGGGAACACCATATATTTT.

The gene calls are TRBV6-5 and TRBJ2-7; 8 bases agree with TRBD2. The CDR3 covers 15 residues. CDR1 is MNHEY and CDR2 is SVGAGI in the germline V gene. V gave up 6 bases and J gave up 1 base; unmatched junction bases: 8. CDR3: CASSLRLAGSYEQYF. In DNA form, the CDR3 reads TGTGCCAGCAGCCTCCGGCTAGCGGGTTCCTACGAGCAGTACTTC.

DNA of the CDR3: TGTGCCAGCAGTTCCACAGGGTTAAGTGGCAATCAGCCCCAGCATTTT. Its translation is CASSSTGLSGNQPQHF. This chain links TRBV28 with TRBJ1-5, with a tentative D call TRBD1 (6 bases). The V and J ends lost 4 bases and 2 bases respectively, with 15 bases between them. The CDR3 spans 16 residues. CDR1 is MDHEN and CDR2 is SYDVKM in the germline V gene.

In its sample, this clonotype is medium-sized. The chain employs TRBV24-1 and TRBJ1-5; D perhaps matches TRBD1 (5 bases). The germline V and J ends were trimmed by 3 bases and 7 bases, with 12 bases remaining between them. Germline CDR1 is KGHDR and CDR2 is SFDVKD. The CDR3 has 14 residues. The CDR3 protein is CATSDNIGAQPQHF. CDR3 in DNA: TGTGCCACCAGTGATAATATCGGGGCCCAGCCCCAGCATTTT.

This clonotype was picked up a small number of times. The CDR3: CASNSMGGGIRTDTQYF. CDR3 DNA sequence: TGTGCCAGCAACTCCATGGGTGGGGGCATTCGGACAGATACGCAGTATTTT. This chain links TRBV12-3 or TRBV12-4 with TRBJ2-3, with D possibly matching TRBD1 (6 bases). Trimming pared 7 bases from V and 3 bases from J, leaving 23 bases between. The CDR3 covers 17 residues.

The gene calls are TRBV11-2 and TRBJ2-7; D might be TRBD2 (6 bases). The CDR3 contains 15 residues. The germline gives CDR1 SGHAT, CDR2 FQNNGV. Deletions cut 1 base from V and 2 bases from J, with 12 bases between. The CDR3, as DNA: TGTGCCAGCAGCTTAGGGCGGGGAGGCCCCTACGAGCAGTACTTC. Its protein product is CASSLGRGGPYEQYF.

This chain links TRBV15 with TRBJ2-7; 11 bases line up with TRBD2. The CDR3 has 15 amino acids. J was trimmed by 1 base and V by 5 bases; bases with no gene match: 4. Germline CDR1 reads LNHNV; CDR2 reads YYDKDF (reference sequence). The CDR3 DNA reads TGTGCCACCAGCGACACTAGCGGGAGTTCCTACGAGCAGTACTTC. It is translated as CATSDTSGSSYEQYF.

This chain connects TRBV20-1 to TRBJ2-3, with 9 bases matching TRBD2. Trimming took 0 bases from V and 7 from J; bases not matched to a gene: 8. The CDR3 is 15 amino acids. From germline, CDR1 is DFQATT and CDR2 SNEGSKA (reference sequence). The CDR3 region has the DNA TGCAGTGCTAGAGATCTGGGACTAGCAGTGAATACGCAGTATTTT. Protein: CSARDLGLAVNTQYF.

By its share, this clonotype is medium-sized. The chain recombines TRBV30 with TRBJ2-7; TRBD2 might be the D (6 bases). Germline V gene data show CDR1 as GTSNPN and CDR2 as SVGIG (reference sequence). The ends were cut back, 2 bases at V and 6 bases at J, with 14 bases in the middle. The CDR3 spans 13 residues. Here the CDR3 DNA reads TGTGCCTGGAGTCTGGTAGCGGCGGGCGAGCAGTACTTC. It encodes CAWSLVAAGEQYF.

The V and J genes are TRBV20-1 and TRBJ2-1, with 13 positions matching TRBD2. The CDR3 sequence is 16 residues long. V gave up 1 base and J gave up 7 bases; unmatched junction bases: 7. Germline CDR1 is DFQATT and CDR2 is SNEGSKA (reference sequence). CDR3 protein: CSARAQETSGRNEQFF. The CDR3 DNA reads TGCAGTGCTAGAGCCCAGGAGACTAGCGGGAGGAATGAGCAGTTCTTC.

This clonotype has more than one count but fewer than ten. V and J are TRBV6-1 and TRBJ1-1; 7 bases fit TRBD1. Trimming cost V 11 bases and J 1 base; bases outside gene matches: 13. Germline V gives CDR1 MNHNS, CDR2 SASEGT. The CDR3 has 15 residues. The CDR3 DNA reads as TGTGCCGCATGGGACAGCCTATACAAGAACACTGAAGCTTTCTTT. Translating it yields CAAWDSLYKNTEAFF.

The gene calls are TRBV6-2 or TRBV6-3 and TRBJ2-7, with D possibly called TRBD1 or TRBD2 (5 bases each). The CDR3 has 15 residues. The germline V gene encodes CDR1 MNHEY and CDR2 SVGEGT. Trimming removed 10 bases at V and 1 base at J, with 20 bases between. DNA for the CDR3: TGTGCCATAAGGGGAACTGGGAGAGGATCCTACGAGCAGTACTTC. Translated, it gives CAIRGTGRGSYEQYF.

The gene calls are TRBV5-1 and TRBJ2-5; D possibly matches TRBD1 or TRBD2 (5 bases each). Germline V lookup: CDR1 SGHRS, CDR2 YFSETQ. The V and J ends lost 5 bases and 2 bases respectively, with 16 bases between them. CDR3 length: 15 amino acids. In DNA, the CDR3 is TGCGCCAGCAGGCCCTGGGGGAGCGGACAAGAGACCCAGTACTTC. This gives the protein CASRPWGSGQETQYF.

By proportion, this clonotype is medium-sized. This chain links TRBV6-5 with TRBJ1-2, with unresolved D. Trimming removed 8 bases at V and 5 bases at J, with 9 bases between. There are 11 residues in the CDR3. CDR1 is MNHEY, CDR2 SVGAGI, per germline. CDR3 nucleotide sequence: TGTGCCAGCGGGCAGCTTTATGGCTACACCTTC. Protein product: CASGQLYGYTF.

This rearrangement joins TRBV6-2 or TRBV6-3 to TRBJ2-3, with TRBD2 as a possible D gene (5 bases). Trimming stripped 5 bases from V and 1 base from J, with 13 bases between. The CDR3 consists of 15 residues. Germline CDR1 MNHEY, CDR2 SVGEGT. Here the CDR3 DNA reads TGTGCCAGCAGTCGAGGACTTACTGGCACAGATACGCAGTATTTT. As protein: CASSRGLTGTDTQYF.